This T cell receptor beta chain was profiled in a study of T cell responses to AZD1222 COVID-19 vaccine. Study summary: Pooling was applied to second doses at about 4 or about 12 weeks.

Study findings and constraints: Targeting of unmutated variant regions was reportedly seen in nearly half of spike-specific TCRs. Mostly white British, mostly female donors; authors suggested clonal diversity may be underestimated. The study found vaccine-associated CD4 TCRs spanning spike, dominant at 160-218 and 743-854.

On this clone itself: Antigen: not known.

The CDR3 has 13 amino acids. V lost 3 bases and J 8 bases, leaving 14 bases between the germline ends. CDR1 is SGDLS, CDR2 YYNGEE, per germline. TCRdb keeps only in-frame clones here, not all; method: immunoSEQ multiplex PCR. Here the sample spans about 120,000 clones, under 95% being singletons. This receptor was identified in an adult in good health. The V call is TRBV9, the J call TRBJ1-2, with a possible D match to TRBD1 (5 bases). The sequences come from peripheral blood, collected on day 0 of AZD1222 vaccination. This CDR3 reads CASSAPRANGYTF. The CDR3 coding sequence is TGTGCCAGCAGCGCCCCCAGGGCGAACGGCTACACCTTC.